This T cell receptor beta chain was sequenced during a study of T cell responses to AZD1222 COVID-19 vaccine. For the study at large: Pooling covered second doses at about 4 or about 12 weeks.

The method was immunoSEQ multiplex PCR; TCRdb's version includes in-frame clones alone and lacks a portion of them. The table records about 110,000 clones, 85% to 90% of them present only once. This CDR3 has 13 amino acids. The ends were cut back, 1 base at V and 3 bases at J, with 6 bases in the middle. The germline CDR1 and CDR2 sequences are LGHDT and YNNKEL (reference sequence). Sequences were derived from peripheral blood, sampled on day 0 of AZD1222 vaccination. The chain links TRBV3-1 (or the pseudogene TRBV3-2) to TRBJ1-1; D unresolved. This TCR was recovered from an adult in good health. The CDR3 loop is CASSQGAYTEAFF. The CDR3 DNA is TGTGCCAGCAGCCAAGGGGCGTACACTGAAGCTTTCTTT.